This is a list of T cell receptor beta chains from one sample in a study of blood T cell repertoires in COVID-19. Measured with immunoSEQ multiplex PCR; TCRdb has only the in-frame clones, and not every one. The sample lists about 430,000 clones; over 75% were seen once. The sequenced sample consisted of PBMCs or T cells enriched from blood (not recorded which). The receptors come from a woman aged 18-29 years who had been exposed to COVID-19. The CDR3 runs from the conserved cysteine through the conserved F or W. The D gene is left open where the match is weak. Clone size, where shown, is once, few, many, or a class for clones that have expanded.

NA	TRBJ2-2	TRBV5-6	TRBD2	TGTGCCAGCAGCTTGGGTTTAGCGGGGGTGAACACCGGGGAGCTGTTTTTT	CASSLGLAGVNTGELFF
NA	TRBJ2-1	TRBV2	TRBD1	TGTGCCAGCAGTCCGACAGGGGCAATTGAGCAGTTCTTC	CASSPTGAIEQFF
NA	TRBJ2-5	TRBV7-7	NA	TGTGCCAGCAGCCCTCTGTACCAAGAGACCCAGTACTTC	CASSPLYQETQYF
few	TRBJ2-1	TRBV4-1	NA	TGCGCCAGCGGATTCCGTCAGCGAAATGAGCAGTTCTTC	CASGFRQRNEQFF
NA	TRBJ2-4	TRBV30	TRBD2	TGTGCCTGGAGTGTAGGGGCTAGCGGGGGAGCCAAAAACATTCAGTACTTC	CAWSVGASGGAKNIQYF
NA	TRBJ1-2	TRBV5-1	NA	TGCGCCAGCAGCTTTCGGGGGGAAGACTATGGCTACACCTTC	CASSFRGEDYGYTF
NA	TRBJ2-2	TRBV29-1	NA	TGCAGCGTTGATTCCGGGTCCTACACCGGGGAGCTGTTTTTT	CSVDSGSYTGELFF
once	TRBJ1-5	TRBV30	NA	TGTGCCTGGACACCCCGGCGGCAGAGCAATCAGCCCCAGCATTTT	CAWTPRRQSNQPQHF
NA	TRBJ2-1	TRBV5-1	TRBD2	TGCGCCAGCAGCTGGAGGTTTGCGGGACTAGCGGAACAAAATGAGCAGTTCTTC	CASSWRFAGLAEQNEQFF
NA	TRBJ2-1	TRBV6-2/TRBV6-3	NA	TGTGCCAGCAGTTACACTGTAGCGGCCTACAATGAGCAGTTCTTC	CASSYTVAAYNEQFF
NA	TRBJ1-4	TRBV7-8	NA	TGTGCCAGCAGCTTAGTACAGGATTCCTTCTATGTTGAAAAACTGTTTTTT	CASSLVQDSFYVEKLFF
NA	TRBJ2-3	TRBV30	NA	TGTGCCTGGTCCCGTGGAGTCACAGATACGCAGTATTTT	CAWSRGVTDTQYF
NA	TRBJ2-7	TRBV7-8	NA	TGTGCCAGCAGCTTAAGGGGGGGGCCATCCTACGAGCAGTACTTC	CASSLRGGPSYEQYF
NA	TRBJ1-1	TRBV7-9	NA	TGTGCCAGCAGGGAAGCGGGACTCATGAACACTGAAGCTTTCTTT	CASREAGLMNTEAFF
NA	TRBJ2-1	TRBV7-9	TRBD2	TGTGCCACCAGCCCCCTGGGACTAGCGGGAGTCGAGCAGTTCTTC	CATSPLGLAGVEQFF
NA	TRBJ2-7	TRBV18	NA	TGTGCCAGCTCACAGGACATCGGCTCCTACGAGCAGTACTTC	CASSQDIGSYEQYF
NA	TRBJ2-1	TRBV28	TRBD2	TGTGCCAGCAGCTATCGCATAGCGGGAGTCTACAATGAGCAGTTCTTC	CASSYRIAGVYNEQFF
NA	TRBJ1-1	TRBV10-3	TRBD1	TGTGCCATCAGTAGGGACAGGGGAATCACTGAAGCTTTCTTT	CAISRDRGITEAFF
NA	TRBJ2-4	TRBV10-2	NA	NA	CASSTSGGAKNIQYF
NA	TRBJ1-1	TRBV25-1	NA	TGTGCCAGAAAGACAGAATGGGGTACTGAAGCTTTCTTT	CARKTEWGTEAFF
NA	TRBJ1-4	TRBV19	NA	TGTGCCAGTAGTATAAACCCGGGTCCAACTAATGAAAAACTGTTTTTT	CASSINPGPTNEKLFF
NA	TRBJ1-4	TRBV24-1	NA	TGTGCCACCAGTGATCCTACCTCACAGGCCTTTAATGAAAAACTGTTTTTT	CATSDPTSQAFNEKLFF
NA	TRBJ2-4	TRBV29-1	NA	TGCAGCGTTGTAGGGAGGAACATTCAGTACTTC	CSVVGRNIQYF
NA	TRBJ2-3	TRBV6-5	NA	TGTGCCAGCGGTAGGGGAAGCACAGATACGCAGTATTTT	CASGRGSTDTQYF
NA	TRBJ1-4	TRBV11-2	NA	TGTGCCAGCGGGGAGGGGGGAGGAAAACTGTTTTTT	CASGEGGGKLFF
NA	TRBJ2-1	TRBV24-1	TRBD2	TGTGCCACCAGTAGTGGCGGGAGCGCGCCCTACAATGAGCAGTTCTTC	CATSSGGSAPYNEQFF
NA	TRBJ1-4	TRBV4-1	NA	TGCGCCAGCAGCCACCGGGATGCAACTAATGAAAAACTGTTTTTT	CASSHRDATNEKLFF
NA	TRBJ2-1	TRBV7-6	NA	TGTGCCAGCAGCTTAACGCGCGCGACTACTCCCGTTCCTTCCTACAATGAGCAGTTCTTC	CASSLTRATTPVPSYNEQFF
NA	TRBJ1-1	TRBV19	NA	TGTGCCAGTAGTTTCAGCGCAGGGGCAGTGGAAAACACTGAAGCTTTCTTT	CASSFSAGAVENTEAFF
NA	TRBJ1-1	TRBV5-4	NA	TGTGCCAGCAGCCCGGGGGGGAGGGTCACTGAAGCTTTCTTT	CASSPGGRVTEAFF
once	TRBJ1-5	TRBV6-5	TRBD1	TGTGCCAGCAGCCGACAGGGGGCTAATCAGCCCCAGCATTTT	CASSRQGANQPQHF
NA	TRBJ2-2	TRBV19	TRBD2	TGTGCCAGTAGTATTTCTAGCGGGGTGAACACCGGGGAGCTGTTTTTT	CASSISSGVNTGELFF
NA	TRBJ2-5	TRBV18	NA	TGTGCCAGCTCACTTGGGCCTCTTGAGACCCAGTACTTC	CASSLGPLETQYF
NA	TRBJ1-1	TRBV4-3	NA	TGCGCCAGCAGTCCCTCGGCGGCCGGCACTGAAGCTTTCTTT	CASSPSAAGTEAFF
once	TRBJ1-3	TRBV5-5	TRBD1	TGTGCCAGCAGCTCCAACGACAGGGCTGGAAACACCATATATTTT	CASSSNDRAGNTIYF
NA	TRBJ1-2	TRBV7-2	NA	TGTGCCAGCAGCCGAGACAGGAACTATGGCTACACCTTC	CASSRDRNYGYTF
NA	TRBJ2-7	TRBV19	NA	TGTGCCAGTAGTGAACAGGTAGAACTCGAGCAGTACTTC	CASSEQVELEQYF
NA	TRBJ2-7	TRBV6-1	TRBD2	TGTGCCAGCAGTGAAGAGCTAGCGGATTACGAGCAGTACTTC	CASSEELADYEQYF
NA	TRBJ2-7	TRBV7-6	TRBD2	TGTGCCAGCAGCCCGGGGGGGACTAGCTCCTACGAGCAGTACTTC	CASSPGGTSSYEQYF
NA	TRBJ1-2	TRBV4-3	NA	TGCGCCAGCAGCCTCAACCCTGTGCAGGGTGGCTACACCTTC	CASSLNPVQGGYTF
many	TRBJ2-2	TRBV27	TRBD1	TGTGCCAGCCGGACCCCATCAAGAGACAGGGGGCAGACCGGGGAGCTGTTTTTT	CASRTPSRDRGQTGELFF
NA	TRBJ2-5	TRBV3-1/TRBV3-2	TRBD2	TGTGCCAGCAGCCAGTCGGGACTAGCCCGCCAAGAGACCCAGTACTTC	CASSQSGLARQETQYF
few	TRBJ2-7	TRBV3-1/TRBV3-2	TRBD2	TGTGCCAGCAGCCAAGCAGCGGGAAGCAGCTACGAGCAGTACTTC	CASSQAAGSSYEQYF
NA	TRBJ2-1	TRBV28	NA	TGTGCCAGTCGCCCCTACCGGGACTCAAGGGGTGAGCAGTTCTTC	CASRPYRDSRGEQFF
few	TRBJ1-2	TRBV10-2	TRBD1	TGCGCCAGCATTCCCCAGGGGGCATATGGCTACACCTTC	CASIPQGAYGYTF
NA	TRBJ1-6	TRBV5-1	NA	TGCGCCAGCAGCTTGGGCCAAGCCACGAATTCACCCCTCCACTTT	CASSLGQATNSPLHF